This entry concerns a single T cell receptor beta chain. The data were taken from a study of blood T cell repertoires in COVID-19. Study-wide background: The United States, Italy and Spain provided the acute and convalescent COVID-19 samples.

CDR1 and CDR2 (germline): SGHRS, YFSETQ. The ends were cut back, 0 bases at V and 2 bases at J, with 13 bases in the middle. The CDR3 contains 16 residues. Using immunoSEQ multiplex PCR, the repertoire was profiled, and TCRdb retains in-frame clones only, with some absent. The repertoire consists of about 73,000 clones, with about 80% occurring once and the leading ten covering approximately 6%. The TCR comes from a woman aged 60-75 years with acute or convalescent COVID-19. The gene calls are TRBV5-1 and TRBJ2-3, with a weak D call TRBD1 (6 bases). Sequencing was done on a sample of peripheral blood. In nucleotides, the CDR3 is TGCGCCAGCAGCTTGGAGGCAGGGGTTTCCACAGATACGCAGTATTTT. This gives the protein CASSLEAGVSTDTQYF.